Sequencing of this TCR beta chain was carried out in a study of metastatic and nonmetastatic thyroid tumors (dated by TCRdb to the early 2020s). Background on the whole study: For patients with malignant and with benign thyroid disease, the researchers compared repertoires between peripheral blood samples and tumor or nodule tissue samples.

No patient had received any treatment before thyroid surgery. Using T-cell receptor beta sequencing, the researchers looked back retrospectively at clinical samples from patients, gathered between about 2012 and 2019. From the germline V gene, CDR1 is SGHRS and CDR2 is YFSETQ. From the cysteine through the phenylalanine, the CDR3 covers 13 amino acids. Of the read, only the CDR3 DNA is kept; its 39 bases are in frame from base 1. Clipping removes 4 bases from V and 6 bases from J, with 7 as the unmatched junction base count. Library method: PCR. TCRdb names Illumina HiSeq 4000 as the instrument used. The TCR beta-chain CDR3 region of each patient was profiled by high-throughput sequencing. In the paper's pipeline: CDR3 differences across clinicopathological groups were used to build a classifier for discriminating distant-metastatic papillary thyroid cancer patients. Repertoire diversity was assessed with the Shannon index, and tumor-blood repertoire similarity with the Morisita-Horn index. In TCRdb, the public reads were trimmed at Q25 with fastp and aligned with MiXCR, with productive beta chains retained. TCRdb's processing, not the study's, gives the V and J calls here. The sample includes 4,000 to 6,000 clones, with approximately 30% observed a single time. The ten biggest clones cover roughly 27% of the sample.

This clone was seen at least ten times. Its antigen is currently not known. There are no base qualities to consult, and no much larger clone falls within one base. Paper-wide results and their limitations: TCR beta diversity was reported as significantly higher in malignant tumors than in benign nodules, in both blood and tumor samples.

In this chain, TRBV5-1 is recombined with TRBJ2-7, with 7 central nucleotides matching TRBD1. The sample comprised adjacent normal tissue. This clonotype was sampled from a female donor with papillary thyroid cancer or a benign thyroid nodule (not recorded which). Some clones in this sample may be carry-over from other donors' samples. The DNA is TGCGCCAGCAGCACGACAGGGTATAGCGAGCAGTACTTC. Translation gives CASSTTGYSEQYF.